This TCR beta chain stems from a study of shared clonotypes between healthy human individuals. Looking at the study overall: Used for every donor were three CD4 naive, three CD4 memory, two CD8 naive and one CD8 memory plate.

The CDR3 is 15 residues long. Unmatched junction bases numbered 7, after V lost 3 bases and J lost 2 bases. The germline CDR1 and CDR2 sequences are KGHSH and LQKENI. Using around 200 ng DNA, 30,000 to 35,000 T cell genomes, the sorted-subset replicate PCRs were run. Sequencing was performed with immunoSEQ multiplex PCR; in TCRdb, only in-frame clones are kept and a portion is missing. Counted here are 2 million to 2.5 million clones, 90% to 97% occurring once; the ten biggest clones make up approximately 0.13%. This sequence originates from a man between 18 and 35 years old in good health. Sequencing was performed on naive CD4+ T cells sorted from blood. The subset: CD45RA+ positively selected. The J gene is TRBJ2-7, the V gene TRBV18, with 7 bases fitting TRBD1. DNA of the CDR3: TGTGCCAGCTCACCGTACAGGGGCCTAACCTACGAGCAGTACTTC. It is translated as CASSPYRGLTYEQYF. Supplemented by reference TRBV18 and TRBJ2-7, the full variable domain reads NAGVMQNPRHLVRRRGQEARLRCSPMKGHSHVYWYRQLPEEGLKFMVYLQKENIIDESGMPKERFSAEFPKEGPSILRIQQVVRGDSAAYFCASSPYRGLTYEQYFGPGTRLTVT.